This T cell receptor (beta chain) comes out of a study of T cell responses to AZD1222 COVID-19 vaccine. Study conclusions and caveats: Baseline seropositivity characterized only 5 to 7 AZD1222 recipients. Nearly half of spike-specific TCRs reportedly go after variant regions that carry no mutations. The donors showed a predominance of white British ancestry and of females, with possible underestimation of clonal diversity.

This clone has just one count. Antigen unknown. The assay was immunoSEQ multiplex PCR, and TCRdb's table has in-frame clones only and misses some. The sample includes 80,000 to 100,000 clones, about 86% seen only once; the top ten take 5.5% to 6%. Per germline, CDR1 MNHNS and CDR2 SASEGT. Deletions cut 3 bases from V and 9 bases from J, with 18 bases between. The CDR3 has 16 amino acids. The starting material was peripheral blood, obtained 28 days after the second AZD1222 dose. The TCR was taken from an adult who received the AZD1222 COVID-19 vaccine. The chain couples TRBV6-1 to TRBJ1-6; perhaps TRBD1 as D (6 bases). The CDR3 loop is CASSEAPTGSGSPLHF. CDR3 DNA: TGTGCCAGCAGTGAGGCCCCCACAGGGTCAGGTTCACCCCTCCACTTT.